The 29 T cell receptor beta chains given below trace back to one sample, sequenced in a study of T and B cells in COVID-19 patients. From blood, about 240-550 ng of genomic DNA served as TRB template. BIOMED2 TRB-A/B primer pools were used in multiplex TRB PCR. TCRdb recomputed calls from the multiplex PCR reads with MiXCR, one row per CDR3 protein. The table has about 8,900 distinct CDR3 sequences, about 40% seen once. Input material: blood. Receptors originate from a human donor with active COVID-19.

The gene calls are TRBV6-2 or TRBV6-3 and TRBJ2-2, with TRBD2 matching 7 bases. CDR3 length: 16 residues. V lost 5 bases and J lost 4; bases outside the gene matches: 10. Germline lookup yields CDR1 MNHEY and CDR2 SVGEGT. This chain's CDR3 is CASSPTWEGPTGELFF. The DNA for the CDR3 is TGTGCCAGCAGTCCCACCTGGGAGGGCCCCACCGGGGAGCTGTTTTTT.

V usage is TRBV19 and J usage is TRBJ2-3, with 10 bases aligning to TRBD1. The junction had 6 bases not matched to a gene; V was cut back by 1 base and J by 2 bases. The CDR3 is 17 amino acids. Germline-derived CDR1 and CDR2 are LNHDA and SQIVND (reference sequence). The CDR3 sequence is CASSIAGQGFYTDTQYF. CDR3 coding DNA: TGTGCCAGTAGTATAGCGGGACAGGGGTTTTACACAGATACGCAGTATTTT.

This clonotype was found a few times. The chain employs TRBV19 and TRBJ1-3, with 7 bases fitting TRBD1. The V gene end was trimmed by 5 bases and the J gene end by 4 bases; junction bases not matched to a gene: 5. CDR1 is LNHDA, CDR2 SQIVND, per germline (reference sequence). This CDR3 contains 14 residues. CDR3 in DNA: TGTGCCAGTAGTGAGGGGGCGAGAGGAAACACCATATATTTT. It codes for CASSEGARGNTIYF.

Comment on this clonotype: This could be a read error, since a much larger clone is one nucleotide away. V gene TRBV29-1 combines with J gene TRBJ2-1; D gene unclear. Germline lookup yields CDR1 SQVTM and CDR2 ANQGSEA. The CDR3 is 14 amino acids. Here the CDR3 reads CSVSKIPSYNERFF. CDR3 bases: TGCAGCGTTAGTAAGATTCCCTCCTACAATGAGCGGTTCTTC.

This clonotype was picked up a small number of times. The rearrangement joins TRBV18 to TRBJ2-2; tentatively, D is TRBD2 (6 bases). The germline CDR1 and CDR2 sequences are KGHSH and LQKENI. The V and J ends lost 0 bases and 4 bases respectively, with 9 bases between them. This CDR3 is 15 amino acids long. DNA of the CDR3: TGTGCCAGCTCACCACCCGGGGGTTCCACCGGGGAGCTGTTTTTT. It codes for CASSPPGGSTGELFF.

This clonotype is medium-sized within its sample. The chain links TRBV19 to TRBJ2-7; D possibly matches TRBD1 or TRBD2 (5 bases each). The CDR3 has 13 amino acids. Germline CDR1 LNHDA, CDR2 SQIVND (reference sequence). Trimming took 9 bases from V and 7 from J, leaving 19 bases between them. CDR3 sequence (DNA): TGTGCCAGCGCCCGGGACGGACCGTGGGAGCAGTACTTC. It specifies CASARDGPWEQYF.

This chain connects TRBV27 to TRBJ1-1, with TRBD1 matching over 9 bases. CDR1 MNHEY and CDR2 SMNVEV come from the germline V gene (reference sequence). V gave up 6 bases and J gave up 0 bases; unmatched junction bases: 26. The length of the CDR3 is 22 residues. The CDR3 loop is CASSWGPGQGSGLWYVNTEAFF. In DNA form, the CDR3 reads TGTGCCAGCAGCTGGGGGCCAGGACAGGGGTCAGGGCTTTGGTATGTGAACACTGAAGCTTTCTTT.

This chain uses TRBV10-3 with TRBJ2-2; TRBD2 matches at 7 bases. The CDR3 spans 13 residues. In germline, CDR1 is ENHRY, CDR2 SYGVKD. The V segment lost 4 bases and the J segment 5 bases; nucleotides outside the gene matches: 1. The CDR3 protein is CAISVGGTGELFF. Here the CDR3 DNA reads TGTGCCATCAGTGTCGGGGGGACCGGGGAGCTGTTTTTT.

This clonotype was observed a few times. This chain uses TRBV19 with TRBJ1-4; no reliable D call. Trimming removed 4 bases from V and 3 bases from J, with 9 bases in between. CDR1 is LNHDA and CDR2 is SQIVND in the germline V gene (reference sequence). The CDR3 sequence is 14 residues long. The CDR3: CASSRREANEKLFF. Here the CDR3 DNA reads TGTGCCAGTAGTAGACGGGAGGCTAATGAAAAACTGTTTTTT.

Only a few counts were recorded for this clonotype. The gene calls are TRBV11-3 and TRBJ1-1, with a weak D call TRBD1 (5 bases). Trimming pared 5 bases from V and 5 bases from J, leaving 15 bases between. CDR3 length: 14 residues. Germline lookup yields CDR1 SGHNT and CDR2 YENEEA. CDR3 sequence (DNA): TGTGCCAGCAGCCCCCCACGGGAGGGGACTGAAGCTTTCTTT. Protein: CASSPPREGTEAFF.

The table lists this clonotype with a count of one. This chain uses TRBV5-5 with TRBJ2-3; 8 bases line up with TRBD2. This CDR3 spans 15 amino acids. With V trimmed by 0 bases and J by 3 bases, 3 bases remained unmatched. Germline V gives CDR1 SGHKS, CDR2 YYEKEE (reference sequence). The CDR3 sequence: CASSLASGSTDTQYF. The CDR3 DNA reads TGTGCCAGCAGCTTGGCAAGCGGGAGTACAGATACGCAGTATTTT.

Regarding this clonotype: A read error may explain this, as a much larger clone is one base away. This chain connects TRBV29-1 to TRBJ1-2; the D is unclear. CDR3 size: 14 residues. CDR1 and CDR2 from the germline V gene are SQVTM and ANQGSEA. V shed 1 base and J shed 4 bases, with 13 bases lying between them. The CDR3 loop is CSVEVWEIGYGYTF. The CDR3 nucleotides read TGCAGCGTTGAAGTTTGGGAAATCGGCTATGGCTACACCTTC.

This clonotype was found a few times. The J gene is TRBJ1-2, the V gene TRBV6-5; 8 bases are shared with TRBD1. The CDR3 has 12 residues. Germline V gene sequence: CDR1 MNHEY, CDR2 SVGAGI. Unmatched junction bases numbered 4, after V lost 6 bases and J lost 7 bases. In DNA form, the CDR3 reads TGTGCCAGCAGAGGACAGGGTGGTGGCTACACCTTC. It encodes CASRGQGGGYTF.

The chain is built from TRBV7-2 and TRBJ2-5; unclear D gene. Germline lookup yields CDR1 SGHTA and CDR2 FQGNSA. V lost 1 base and J 4 bases, leaving 13 bases between the germline ends. The CDR3 length is 15 residues. The CDR3 reads CASSLDPGQAETQYF. Here the CDR3 DNA reads TGTGCCAGCAGCTTAGACCCCGGCCAGGCAGAGACCCAGTACTTC.

The J gene is TRBJ1-2, the V gene TRBV6-5; D unresolved. This CDR3 is built from 14 residues. V was cut by 5 bases and J by 0 bases, with 10 bases left in between. From germline, CDR1 is MNHEY and CDR2 SVGAGI. The CDR3 bases are TGTGCCAGCAGTGACCTTATGGCTAACTATGGCTACACCTTC. It encodes CASSDLMANYGYTF.

The genes are TRBV29-1 and TRBJ1-2, with D possibly TRBD1 on 5 matching bases. Trimming took 6 bases from V and 2 from J, leaving 22 bases between them. This CDR3 has 16 amino acids. CDR1 SQVTM and CDR2 ANQGSEA come from the germline V gene. CDR3 loop: CSVALTPGTGNYGYTF. The CDR3 DNA reads TGCAGCGTCGCTTTAACTCCAGGGACCGGGAACTATGGCTACACCTTC.

This chain connects TRBV6-5 to TRBJ2-7, with TRBD1 matching over 7 bases. With 9 bases clipped from V and 0 bases from J, the junction kept 8 bases outside the gene matches. This CDR3 is 14 amino acids long. The germline gives CDR1 MNHEY, CDR2 SVGAGI. The CDR3 bases are TGTGCCAGTGAGGTAGGGGACAGCTCCTACGAGCAGTACTTC. It is translated as CASEVGDSSYEQYF.

J is TRBJ2-1 and V is TRBV5-6, with 14 positions matching TRBD2. V was pared by 4 bases and J by 7 bases, with 10 bases of the junction left unmatched. Germline V gene lookup returns CDR1 SGHDT and CDR2 YYEEEE. The CDR3 extends over 17 amino acids. The DNA for the CDR3 is TGTGCCAGCAGCGTTGGGACTAGCGGGAGTTCGCGGAATGAGCAGTTCTTC. Amino acid sequence: CASSVGTSGSSRNEQFF.

This clonotype is medium-sized in the sample. V usage is TRBV19 and J usage is TRBJ1-4; D ambiguous. This CDR3 region has 12 residues. The V and J ends lost 5 bases and 8 bases respectively, with 9 bases between them. Germline-derived CDR1 and CDR2 are LNHDA and SQIVND (reference sequence). The CDR3 sequence: CASSSVGEKLFF. For the CDR3, the DNA is TGTGCCAGTAGTTCCGTCGGCGAAAAACTGTTTTTT.

There are a few counts of this clonotype. A much larger clone is a single base away; this may be a read error. The chain joins TRBV29-1 to TRBJ2-7, with 8 nucleotides matching TRBD1. Per the germline V gene, CDR1 is SQVTM and CDR2 is ANQGSEA. The length of the CDR3 is 13 residues. V was pared by 6 bases and J by 0 bases, with 4 bases of the junction left unmatched. The CDR3 sequence is CSVSGTGSYEQYF. CDR3 in DNA: TGCAGCGTCTCCGGGACAGGCTCCTACGAGCAGTACTTC.

V usage is TRBV6-2 or TRBV6-3 and J usage is TRBJ2-3, with 9 positions matching TRBD2. After removal of 9 bases from V and 6 bases from J, the junction contained 10 bases not matched to a gene. The length of the CDR3 is 14 residues. The germline CDR1 and CDR2 sequences are MNHEY and SVGEGT. CDR3 loop: CASRLAVGEDTQYF. In DNA, the CDR3 is TGTGCCAGTCGACTAGCGGTCGGAGAGGATACGCAGTATTTT.

On this clonotype: A read error may produce the germline difference seen at one junction end. V usage is TRBV30 and J usage is TRBJ2-2; possibly TRBD1 or TRBD2 for D (5 bases each). Germline V gives CDR1 GTSNPN, CDR2 SVGIG (reference sequence). The CDR3 covers 11 residues. The CDR3 DNA follows: TGCGGGGCCGGGAACACCGGGGAGCTGTTTTTT. Its translation is CGAGNTGELFF.

The chain links TRBV12-3 or TRBV12-4 to TRBJ2-7, with D possibly matching TRBD2 (6 bases). This CDR3 region has 14 residues. V lost 3 bases and J lost 1, with 10 bases in between. This CDR3 reads CASSLSGDSYEQYF. The CDR3 region has the DNA TGTGCCAGCAGTTTGTCGGGGGATTCCTACGAGCAGTACTTC.

This clonotype was seen more than once but under ten times. This chain joins TRBV19 and TRBJ2-1; 8 bases fit TRBD1. Germline loops: CDR1 LNHDA, CDR2 SQIVND (reference sequence). V shed 7 bases and J 7 bases; nucleotides not matched to a gene: 6. The CDR3 is 13 residues long. The CDR3 reads CASNTGGLNEQFF. CDR3 in DNA: TGTGCCAGTAACACAGGGGGGTTGAATGAGCAGTTCTTC.

The rearrangement joins TRBV19 to TRBJ2-5; a possible D gene is TRBD2 (7 bases). The CDR3 runs to 14 residues. Trimming left V 5 bases short and J 2 bases short, with 12 bases between. Germline lookup yields CDR1 LNHDA and CDR2 SQIVND (reference sequence). CDR3 DNA sequence: TGTGCCAGTAGTCCCGGGGGGCCACAAGAGACCCAGTACTTC. Translating gives CASSPGGPQETQYF.

In the case of this clonotype: At one boundary the junction diverges from the germline segment, which might be a read error. The chain employs TRBV6-5 and TRBJ2-1; 7 nucleotides agree with TRBD1. This CDR3 spans 14 amino acids. Germline V lookup: CDR1 MNHEY, CDR2 SVGAGI. The CDR3: CAISDSGTENEQFF. The CDR3 DNA reads TGTGCCATCAGTGACTCTGGGACAGAGAATGAGCAGTTCTTC.

Of note for this clonotype: At one end the junction does not follow the germline gene, possibly because of a read error. This chain connects TRBV6-1 to TRBJ2-3; 7 bases match TRBD2. The length of the CDR3 is 16 residues. CDR1 MNHNS and CDR2 SASEGT come from the germline V gene. This CDR3 is CASSDGDYFSTDTQYF. CDR3 DNA: TGCGCCAGCAGTGACGGGGACTATTTCAGCACAGATACGCAGTATTTT.

This chain links TRBV5-6 with TRBJ1-2, with TRBD1 matching 7 bases. Unmatched junction bases numbered 13, after V lost 4 bases and J lost 7 bases. Germline V gene lookup returns CDR1 SGHDT and CDR2 YYEEEE. CDR3 size: 15 residues. The CDR3, as DNA: TGTGCCAGCAGCCGTAATACAGGGGCCGGGGGTGGCTACACCTTC. Translation gives CASSRNTGAGGGYTF.

Notes on this clonotype: Possible read error: a much larger clone is one base away. The V call is TRBV19, the J call TRBJ2-1; TRBD2 is a possible D gene (6 bases). CDR1 is LNHDA, CDR2 SQIVND, per germline (reference sequence). The germline V and J ends were trimmed by 4 bases and 10 bases, with 17 bases remaining between them. The CDR3 loop spans 14 amino acids. The CDR3 is CASSSRGGGYEQFF. In DNA, the CDR3 is TGTGCCAGTAGTAGTCGGGGAGGAGGGTACGAGCAGTTCTTC.